This T cell receptor (beta chain) was retrieved from a study of T cells in Graves' hyperthyroidism and ophthalmopathy. Whole-study findings and limits: For ophthalmopathy, model prediction preceded onset by a median 6.5 months. Ophthalmopathy and stable hyperthyroidism were separated by a 13 V-J model.

Amplified TCR beta CDR3 regions derived from RNA transcripts. TCR CDR3 regions were first amplified by RT-PCR with HTBI primers. TCRdb processed the multiplex PCR reads anew with MiXCR; each CDR3 protein has one entry. The table records 650,000 to 800,000 distinct CDR3 sequences, over 40% of them present only once. The CDR3 spans 15 residues. Germline CDR1 SGDLS, CDR2 YYNGEE. Trimming removed 3 bases at V and 0 bases at J, with 10 bases between. This clonotype has a handful of counts. No antigen is known for it. Investigators excluded patients with uncontrolled infection, other autoimmune disease, pregnancy or lactation. Thyroid ultrasound, orbital computed tomography, clinical symptoms, and serum thyroxine and TRAb underpinned diagnoses.

The sample consisted of peripheral blood or thyroid tissue (not recorded which). The sequence came from an adult man with Graves' disease, either hyperthyroidism or ophthalmopathy (not recorded which). The chain recombines TRBV9 with TRBJ1-3; a possible D gene is TRBD1 (5 bases). The CDR3 coding sequence is TGTGCCAGCAGCGCTCAGGGTTTCTCTGGAAACACCATATATTTT. Protein sequence: CASSAQGFSGNTIYF.